This TCR beta chain was recovered during a study of blood T cells in healthy people across ages. This clonotype was seen only a few times. The antigen remains undetermined. CDR1 and CDR2 from the germline V gene are MRHNA and SNTAGT. The CDR3 runs 13 residues. V lost 3 bases and J 11 bases, leaving 15 bases between the germline ends. Individuals who donated were healthy Caucasians from Russia aged roughly 6 to 100. Every sample gave at least 5.5 micrograms of total RNA when it was extracted. Through a sample-barcoded 5' primer and a J-beta primer mix, a second PCR was run for about 6 to 11 cycles. All samples gave at least 2.5 million CDR3-containing paired-end reads. TCRdb reanalysed the 5' RACE reads using MiXCR and keeps one entry per CDR3 protein. The sample includes 1.5 million to 2 million distinct CDR3 sequences, about 30% seen only once; the top ten take approximately 7.7%. Study-wide results and limits: Conclusively comparing naive with antigen-experienced cells was impossible with unsorted PBMCs.

Sequences were obtained from blood. The origin of this receptor is a woman in her twenties or thirties in good health. The chain recombines TRBV6-4 with TRBJ2-3; D uncertain. This CDR3 reads CASSEGSGLGQYF. The CDR3 DNA reads as TGTGCCAGCAGTGAGGGCTCCGGATTAGGGCAGTATTTT.